The 21 T cell receptor beta chains below were found in one sample sequenced in a study of response to subunit inactivated influenza vaccine. MiXCR, run by TCRdb on the RT-PCR reads, gives a single entry per CDR3 protein. Seen here are roughly 670,000 distinct CDR3 sequences, around 15% observed once, and the top ten hold 7.6%. Sequenced material: PBMCs from blood, taken around 15 days before vaccination. The receptors come from a man aged 50 to 59 who received an inactivated influenza vaccine.

This clonotype was seen a few times. J is TRBJ2-1 and V is TRBV5-6; D is uncertain. Between the trimmed V and J ends, which lost 1 base and 10 bases, there was a span of 12 bases. The CDR3 extends over 13 amino acids. Germline CDR1 SGHDT, CDR2 YYEEEE. CDR3 residues: CASSLIGSDEQFF. CDR3 in DNA: TGTGCCAGCAGCTTGATAGGTTCGGACGAGCAGTTCTTC.

The V call is TRBV6-2 or TRBV6-3, the J call TRBJ2-7; D call uncertain. Trimming pared 5 bases from V and 4 bases from J, leaving 15 bases between. This CDR3 is 14 amino acids long. Germline CDR1 is MNHEY and CDR2 is SVGEGT. The CDR3 DNA is TGTGCCAGCAGTCCAGGCGCCACTCAATACGAGCAGTACTTC. Its translation: CASSPGATQYEQYF.

This clonotype was detected a few times. This rearrangement joins TRBV10-3 to TRBJ2-3; 7 bases align to TRBD2. The CDR3 covers 14 residues. V shed 4 bases and J 3 bases; nucleotides not matched to a gene: 4. Germline values: CDR1 ENHRY, CDR2 SYGVKD. The CDR3, as DNA: TGTGCCATCAGTGTTGGGGGGGGGACAGATACGCAGTATTTT. Residues: CAISVGGGTDTQYF.

The V call is TRBV19, the J call TRBJ2-7; no clear D. This CDR3 has 14 amino acids. V was trimmed by 1 base and J by 3 bases, leaving 10 bases between them. Germline V CDR1 and CDR2: LNHDA, SQIVND (reference sequence). The CDR3 protein is CASSIGAVNYEQYF. The CDR3 nucleotides read TGTGCCAGTAGTATAGGCGCAGTGAACTACGAGCAGTACTTC.

The sample holds a few counts of this clonotype. The chain uses TRBV7-2 and TRBJ2-1; D possibly matches TRBD1 or TRBD2 (6 bases each). The CDR3 sequence is 15 residues long. The V and J ends lost 2 bases and 7 bases respectively, with 15 bases between them. CDR1 is SGHTA, CDR2 FQGNSA, per germline. CDR3 region: CASSLTGAAWNEQFF. The DNA of the CDR3 is TGTGCCAGCAGCTTAACGGGGGCCGCATGGAATGAGCAGTTCTTC.

In this sample, this clonotype turned up a few times. This chain joins TRBV5-1 and TRBJ2-7; the match to TRBD2 covers 9 bases. The V gene end was trimmed by 5 bases and the J gene end by 7 bases; junction bases not matched to a gene: 16. Per the germline V gene, CDR1 is SGHRS and CDR2 is YFSETQ. The CDR3 is 16 amino acids. The CDR3 region is CASRPSGVAGVREQYF. The CDR3, as DNA: TGCGCCAGCAGGCCATCCGGGGTAGCGGGAGTACGGGAGCAGTACTTC.

The table lists this clonotype with a few counts. The chain couples TRBV10-3 to TRBJ2-7; 8 positions agree with TRBD1. The junction had 10 bases not matched to a gene; V was cut back by 2 bases and J by 7 bases. This CDR3 is built from 15 residues. The germline V gene encodes CDR1 ENHRY and CDR2 SYGVKD. This chain's CDR3 is CAISESWQGAGEQYF. DNA of the CDR3: TGTGCCATCAGTGAGAGTTGGCAGGGGGCCGGAGAGCAGTACTTC.

There are many counts of this clonotype. This rearrangement joins TRBV6-9 to TRBJ2-1, with 9 bases identical to TRBD1. The germline V gene has CDR1 MNHGY and CDR2 SVAAGI. Germline trimming cut 6 bases from V and 2 bases from J; bases unmatched to any gene: 5. This CDR3 contains 15 residues. The CDR3 spells CASSSGQGTYNEQFF. In nucleotides, the CDR3 is TGTGCCAGCAGCTCGGGACAGGGTACCTACAATGAGCAGTTCTTC.

This chain uses TRBV20-1 with TRBJ1-1; no reliable D call. The CDR3 spans 15 residues. Germline V gene sequence: CDR1 DFQATT, CDR2 SNEGSKA (reference sequence). V was trimmed by 6 bases and J by 2 bases, leaving 19 bases between them. The CDR3 nucleotides read TGCAGTGCCCCGGTTTTACCTCTCGGTAACACTGAAGCTTTCTTT. Its protein is CSAPVLPLGNTEAFF.

This clonotype was counted a few times. J is TRBJ1-4 and V is TRBV29-1; 12 positions match TRBD1. This CDR3 has 17 amino acids. Losses at the gene ends were 4 bases for V and 6 bases for J; bases not matched to a gene: 12. Looked up from germline, CDR1 is SQVTM and CDR2 is ANQGSEA. The CDR3 DNA sequence: TGCAGCGTTGGACAATTCGGGACAGGGGGCTTTGATGAAAAACTGTTTTTT. Its protein product is CSVGQFGTGGFDEKLFF.

This clonotype has ten or more counts. V is TRBV7-6 and J is TRBJ2-3; either TRBD1 or TRBD2 may supply D (6 bases each). The V gene's germline CDR1 is SGHVS and CDR2 FNYEAQ. CDR3 length: 15 amino acids. V lost 1 base and J 6 bases, leaving 14 bases between the germline ends. CDR3 residues: CASSLGGGPGDTQYF. For the CDR3, the DNA is TGTGCCAGCAGCTTAGGAGGGGGGCCGGGGGATACGCAGTATTTT.

This clonotype was observed a handful of times. This chain uses TRBV4-1 with TRBJ2-1; D is ambiguous. This CDR3 contains 16 residues. V lost 2 bases and J lost 0, with 11 bases in between. CDR1 is MGHRA, CDR2 YSYEKL, per germline. The CDR3 loop reads CASSQSALRSYNEQFF. The CDR3 DNA reads TGCGCCAGCAGCCAATCGGCCCTTCGCTCCTACAATGAGCAGTTCTTC.

This clonotype was seen more than once but under ten times. The chain carries TRBV27 and TRBJ2-2, with a possible D match to TRBD2 (6 bases). This CDR3 has 12 amino acids. From germline, CDR1 is MNHEY and CDR2 SMNVEV (reference sequence). Trimming removed 5 bases at V and 7 bases at J, with 8 bases between. CDR3 sequence (DNA): TGTGCCAGCAGTCGGGGGTACGGGGAGCTGTTTTTT. Protein product: CASSRGYGELFF.

This chain connects TRBV4-2 to TRBJ2-1; no reliable D call. Germline V lookup: CDR1 LGHNA, CDR2 YNFKEQ. The CDR3 is made up of 11 amino acids. Trimming pared 8 bases from V and 7 bases from J, leaving 9 bases between. The DNA of the CDR3 is TGTGCCAGCCTGAAAGGGAATGAGCAGTTCTTC. Translating it yields CASLKGNEQFF.

The chain employs TRBV6-1 and TRBJ1-1; 8 nucleotides match TRBD1. The junction had 17 bases not matched to a gene; V was cut back by 8 bases and J by 6 bases. This CDR3 spans 16 amino acids. Looked up from germline, CDR1 is MNHNS and CDR2 is SASEGT. Here the CDR3 reads CASRTTRQGKGSEAFF. For the CDR3, the DNA is TGTGCCAGCCGGACAACTAGACAGGGGAAAGGGTCTGAAGCTTTCTTT.

This clonotype has just a few counts. The chain links TRBV20-1 to TRBJ2-2; 9 bases match TRBD2. Per germline, CDR1 DFQATT and CDR2 SNEGSKA (reference sequence). The CDR3 runs to 14 residues. With 6 bases clipped from V and 1 base from J, the junction kept 3 bases outside the gene matches. The CDR3 spells CSAPTSGNTGELFF. For the CDR3, the DNA is TGCAGTGCACCGACTAGCGGGAACACCGGGGAGCTGTTTTTT.

The table lists this clonotype with a few counts. The chain recombines TRBV4-2 with TRBJ1-3; weak D call: TRBD1 (5 bases). The length of the CDR3 is 16 residues. Trimming left V 1 base short and J 2 bases short, with 12 bases between. In germline, CDR1 is LGHNA, CDR2 YNFKEQ. The CDR3 region has the DNA TGTGCCAGCAGCCAAGCTTTACAGGATCCTGGAAACACCATATATTTT. Translation gives CASSQALQDPGNTIYF.

This chain connects TRBV29-1 to TRBJ1-4; possible D gene TRBD1, 5 bases. CDR1 SQVTM and CDR2 ANQGSEA come from the germline V gene. The V gene lost 8 bases and the J gene lost 8 bases, with 15 bases spanning the gap. The CDR3 loop spans 12 amino acids. This chain's CDR3 is CSMKTAMEKLFF. CDR3 nucleotides: TGCAGCATGAAGACAGCCATGGAAAAACTGTTTTTT.

This chain uses TRBV20-1 with TRBJ1-6; the match to TRBD1 covers 8 bases. Germline CDR1 and CDR2: DFQATT and SNEGSKA (reference sequence). V lost 1 base and J lost 7; bases outside the gene matches: 0. The CDR3 sequence is 13 residues long. Here the CDR3 DNA reads TGCAGTGCTAGAGGGGACAGGAATTCACCCCTCCACTTT. Encoded protein: CSARGDRNSPLHF.

This clonotype showed up many times. The rearrangement uses TRBV7-2 and TRBJ2-1, with a tentative D call TRBD1 (5 bases). This CDR3 contains 16 residues. In germline, CDR1 is SGHTA, CDR2 FQGNSA. V was cut by 1 base and J by 3 bases, with 13 bases left in between. The CDR3 DNA is TGTGCCAGCAGCTTAGATGCAGGGTCGGGCTACAATGAGCAGTTCTTC. The encoded protein is CASSLDAGSGYNEQFF.

This clonotype was seen a handful of times. This chain connects TRBV6-1 to TRBJ2-3, with D unresolved. The CDR3 covers 15 residues. The V gene's germline CDR1 is MNHNS and CDR2 SASEGT. Deletions cut 1 base from V and 0 bases from J, with 8 bases between. The chain's CDR3 is CASSEGGFSTDTQYF. Here the CDR3 DNA reads TGTGCCAGCAGTGAAGGCGGTTTTAGCACAGATACGCAGTATTTT.